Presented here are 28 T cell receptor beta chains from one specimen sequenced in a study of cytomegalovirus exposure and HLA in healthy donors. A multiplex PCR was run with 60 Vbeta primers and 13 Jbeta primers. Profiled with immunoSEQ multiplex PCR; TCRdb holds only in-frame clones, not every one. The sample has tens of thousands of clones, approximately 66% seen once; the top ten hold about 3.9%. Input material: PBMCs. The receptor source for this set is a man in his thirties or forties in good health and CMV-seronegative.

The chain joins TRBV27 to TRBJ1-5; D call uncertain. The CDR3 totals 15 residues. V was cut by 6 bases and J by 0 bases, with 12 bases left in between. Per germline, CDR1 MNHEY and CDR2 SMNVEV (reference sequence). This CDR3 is CASSFNSFSNQPQHF. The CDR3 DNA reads TGTGCCAGCAGCTTTAACAGCTTTAGCAATCAGCCCCAGCATTTT.

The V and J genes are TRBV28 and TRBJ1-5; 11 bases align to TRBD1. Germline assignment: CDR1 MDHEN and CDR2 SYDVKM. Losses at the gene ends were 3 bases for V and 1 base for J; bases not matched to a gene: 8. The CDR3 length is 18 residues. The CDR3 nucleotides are TGTGCCAGCAGTTTTGGGGGACAGGGGGTGAGGAGCAATCAGCCCCAGCATTTT. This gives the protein CASSFGGQGVRSNQPQHF. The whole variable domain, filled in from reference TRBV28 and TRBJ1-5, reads DVKVTQSSRYLVKRTGEKVFLECVQDMDHENMFWYRQDPGLGLRLIYFSYDVKMKEKGDIPEGYSVSREKKERFSLILESASTNQTSMYLCASSFGGQGVRSNQPQHFGDGTRLSIL.

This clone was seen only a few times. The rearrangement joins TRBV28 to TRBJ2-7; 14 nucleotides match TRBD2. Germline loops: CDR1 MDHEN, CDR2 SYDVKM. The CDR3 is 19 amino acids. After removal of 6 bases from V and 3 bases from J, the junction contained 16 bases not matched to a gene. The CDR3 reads CASRGFSGTSGRQGYEQYF. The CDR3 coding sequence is TGTGCCAGCAGGGGATTTTCCGGGACTAGCGGGAGACAAGGCTACGAGCAGTACTTC.

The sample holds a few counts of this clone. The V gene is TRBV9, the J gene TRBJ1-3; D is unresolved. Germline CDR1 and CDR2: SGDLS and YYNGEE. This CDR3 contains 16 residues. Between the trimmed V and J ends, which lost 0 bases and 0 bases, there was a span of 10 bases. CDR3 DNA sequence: TGTGCCAGCAGCGTAGATGCAGGTCCCTCTGGAAACACCATATATTTT. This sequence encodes CASSVDAGPSGNTIYF.

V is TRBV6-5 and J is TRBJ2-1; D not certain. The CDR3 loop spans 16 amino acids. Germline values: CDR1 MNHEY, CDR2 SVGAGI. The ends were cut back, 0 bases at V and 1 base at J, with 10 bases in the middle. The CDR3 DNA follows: TGTGCCAGCAGTTACTCGTCGACTCTATCCTACAATGAGCAGTTCTTC. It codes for CASSYSSTLSYNEQFF.

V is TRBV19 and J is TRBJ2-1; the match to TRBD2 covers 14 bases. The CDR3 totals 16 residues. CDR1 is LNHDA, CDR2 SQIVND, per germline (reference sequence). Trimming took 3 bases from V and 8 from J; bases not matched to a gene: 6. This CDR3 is CASSIAGTSGSYEQFF. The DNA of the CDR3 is TGTGCCAGTAGTATTGCCGGGACTAGCGGGAGCTATGAGCAGTTCTTC.

The CDR3 reads CASSQSPGGPGYEQYF. Written as DNA, the CDR3 is TGCGCCAGCAGCCAGTCACCCGGAGGGCCGGGCTACGAGCAGTACTTC. J is TRBJ2-7 and V is TRBV4-1, with D possibly matching TRBD2 (6 bases). The CDR3 length is 16 residues. Trimming cost V 3 bases and J 3 bases, with 18 bases left between them. Germline values: CDR1 MGHRA, CDR2 YSYEKL.

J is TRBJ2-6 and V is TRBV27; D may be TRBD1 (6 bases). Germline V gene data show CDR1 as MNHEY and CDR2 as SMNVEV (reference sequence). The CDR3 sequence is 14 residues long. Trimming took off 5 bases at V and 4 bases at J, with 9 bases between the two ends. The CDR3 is CASSTGSGANVLTF. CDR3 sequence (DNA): TGTGCCAGCAGTACAGGGTCAGGGGCCAACGTCCTGACTTTC.

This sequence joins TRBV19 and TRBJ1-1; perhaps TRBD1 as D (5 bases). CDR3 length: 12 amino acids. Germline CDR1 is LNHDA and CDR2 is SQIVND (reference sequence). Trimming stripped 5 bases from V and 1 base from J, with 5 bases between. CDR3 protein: CASSQGNTEAFF. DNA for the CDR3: TGTGCCAGTAGTCAGGGGAACACTGAAGCTTTCTTT.

CDR3 in DNA: TGTGCCAGCAGTGAATATATCGGGGGAGGCACTAATGAAAAACTGTTTTTT. Protein product: CASSEYIGGGTNEKLFF. The V and J genes are TRBV25-1 and TRBJ1-4; weak D call: TRBD1 (5 bases). The CDR3 is 17 amino acids. Trimming removed 0 bases from V and 2 bases from J, with 13 bases in between. From germline, CDR1 is MGHDK and CDR2 SYGVNS.

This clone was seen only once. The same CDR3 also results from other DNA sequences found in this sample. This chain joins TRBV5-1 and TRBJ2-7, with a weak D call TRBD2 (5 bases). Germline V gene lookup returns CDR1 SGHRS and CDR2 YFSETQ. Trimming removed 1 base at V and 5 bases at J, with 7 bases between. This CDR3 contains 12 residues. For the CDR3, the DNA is TGCGCCAGCAGCTTGTCCGGGAACGAGCAGTACTTC. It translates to CASSLSGNEQYF.

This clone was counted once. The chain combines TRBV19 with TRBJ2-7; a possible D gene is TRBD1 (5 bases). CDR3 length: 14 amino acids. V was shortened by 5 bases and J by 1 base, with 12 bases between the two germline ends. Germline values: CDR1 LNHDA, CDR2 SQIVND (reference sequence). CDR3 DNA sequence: TGTGCCAGTAGTCCAGGGCGGCAATCCTACGAGCAGTACTTC. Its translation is CASSPGRQSYEQYF.

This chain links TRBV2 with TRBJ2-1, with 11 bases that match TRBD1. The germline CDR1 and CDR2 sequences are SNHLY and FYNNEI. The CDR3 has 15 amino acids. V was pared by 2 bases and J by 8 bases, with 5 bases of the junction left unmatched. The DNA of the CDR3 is TGTGCCAGCAGTGAATGGGACAGGGGGGTGGATGAGCAGTTCTTC. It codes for CASSEWDRGVDEQFF.

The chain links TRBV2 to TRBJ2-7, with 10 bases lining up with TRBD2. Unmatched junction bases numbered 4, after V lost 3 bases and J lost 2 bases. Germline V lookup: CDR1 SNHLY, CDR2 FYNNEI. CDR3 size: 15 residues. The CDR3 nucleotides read TGTGCCAGCAGTGAGGTGACTAGCGGGCCCTACGAGCAGTACTTC. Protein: CASSEVTSGPYEQYF.

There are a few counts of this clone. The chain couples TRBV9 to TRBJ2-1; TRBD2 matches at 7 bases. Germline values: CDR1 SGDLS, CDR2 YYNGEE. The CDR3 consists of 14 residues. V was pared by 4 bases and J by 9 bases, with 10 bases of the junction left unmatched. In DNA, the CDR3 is TGTGCCAGCAGCCTCGGGGGAGGGGCGGTTGAGCAGTTCTTC. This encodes CASSLGGGAVEQFF.

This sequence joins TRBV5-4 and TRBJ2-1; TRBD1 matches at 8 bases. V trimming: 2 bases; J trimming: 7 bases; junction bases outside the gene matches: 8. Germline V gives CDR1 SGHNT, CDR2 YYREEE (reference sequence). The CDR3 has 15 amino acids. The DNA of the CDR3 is TGTGCCAGCAGCTTAGACAGGGGACCCATGAATGAGCAGTTCTTC. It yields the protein CASSLDRGPMNEQFF.

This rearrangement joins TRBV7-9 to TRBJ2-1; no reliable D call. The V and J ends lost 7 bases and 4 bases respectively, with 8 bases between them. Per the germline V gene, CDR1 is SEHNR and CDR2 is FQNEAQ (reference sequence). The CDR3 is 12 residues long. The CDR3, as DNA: TGTGCCAGCATCAACAGTTACAATGAGCAGTTCTTC. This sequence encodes CASINSYNEQFF. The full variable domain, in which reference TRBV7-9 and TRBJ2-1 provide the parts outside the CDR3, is DTGVSQNPRHKITKRGQNVTFRCDPISEHNRLYWYRQTLGQGPEFLTYFQNEAQLEKSRLLSDRFSAERPKGSFSTLEIQRTEQGDSAMYLCASINSYNEQFFGPGTRLTVL.

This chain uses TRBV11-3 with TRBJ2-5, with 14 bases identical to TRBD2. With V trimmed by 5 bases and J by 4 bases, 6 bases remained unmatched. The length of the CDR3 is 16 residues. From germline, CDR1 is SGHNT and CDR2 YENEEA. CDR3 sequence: CASSPGLAGVPETQYF. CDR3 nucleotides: TGTGCCAGCAGCCCGGGACTAGCGGGAGTCCCAGAGACCCAGTACTTC.

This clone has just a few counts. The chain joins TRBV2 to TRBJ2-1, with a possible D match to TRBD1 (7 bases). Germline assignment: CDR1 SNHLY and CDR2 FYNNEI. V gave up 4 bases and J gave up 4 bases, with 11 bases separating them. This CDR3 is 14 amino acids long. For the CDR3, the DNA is TGTGCCAGCAGTGGGACAGGAGGGTACAATGAGCAGTTCTTC. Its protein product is CASSGTGGYNEQFF.

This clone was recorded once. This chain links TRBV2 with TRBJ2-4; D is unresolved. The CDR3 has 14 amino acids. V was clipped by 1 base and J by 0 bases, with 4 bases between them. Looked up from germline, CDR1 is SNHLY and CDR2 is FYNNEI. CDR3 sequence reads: CASSEEAAKNIQYF. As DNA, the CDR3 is TGTGCCAGCAGTGAAGAAGCAGCCAAAAACATTCAGTACTTC.

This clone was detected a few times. CDR3 sequence: CASSLGSNSNQPQHF. The CDR3 coding sequence is TGTGCCAGCAGCTTAGGGAGCAATAGCAATCAGCCCCAGCATTTT. This rearrangement joins TRBV7-2 to TRBJ1-5; no firm D call. Germline CDR1 reads SGHTA; CDR2 reads FQGNSA. V lost 1 base to trimming and J lost 0 bases, with 7 bases between them. The CDR3 is 15 residues long.

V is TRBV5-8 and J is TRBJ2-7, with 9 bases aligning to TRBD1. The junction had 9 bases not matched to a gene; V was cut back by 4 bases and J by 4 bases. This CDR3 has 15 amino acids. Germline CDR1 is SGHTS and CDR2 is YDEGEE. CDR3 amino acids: CASSRGTGSRYEQYF. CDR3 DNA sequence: TGTGCCAGCAGCCGTGGGACAGGGAGTAGGTACGAGCAGTACTTC. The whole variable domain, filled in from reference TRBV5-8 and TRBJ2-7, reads EAGVTQSPTHLIKTRGQQATLRCSPISGHTSVYWYQQALGLGLQFLLWYDEGEERNRGNFPPRFSGRQFPNYSSELNVNALELEDSALYLCASSRGTGSRYEQYFGPGTRLTVT.

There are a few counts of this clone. In DNA form, the CDR3 reads TGTGCCACCTCGGCAGGGGAGACCCAGTACTTC. Amino acid sequence: CATSAGETQYF. This sequence joins TRBV28 and TRBJ2-5; perhaps TRBD1 as D (5 bases). The CDR3 runs to 11 residues. Deletions cut 10 bases from V and 5 bases from J, with 11 bases between. Germline CDR1 reads MDHEN; CDR2 reads SYDVKM.

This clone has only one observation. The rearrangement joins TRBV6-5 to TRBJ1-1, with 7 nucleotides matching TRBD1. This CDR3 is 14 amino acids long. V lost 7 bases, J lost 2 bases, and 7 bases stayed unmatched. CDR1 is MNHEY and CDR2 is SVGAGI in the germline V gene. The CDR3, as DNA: TGTGCCAGCAACTCGGGACAGATTAACACTGAAGCTTTCTTT. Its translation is CASNSGQINTEAFF.

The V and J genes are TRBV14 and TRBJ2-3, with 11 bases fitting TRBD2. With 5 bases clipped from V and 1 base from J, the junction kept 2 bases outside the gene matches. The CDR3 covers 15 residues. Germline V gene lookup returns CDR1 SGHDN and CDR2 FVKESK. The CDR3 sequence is CASSALAGGTDTQYF. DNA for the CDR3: TGTGCCAGCAGCGCACTAGCGGGGGGCACAGATACGCAGTATTTT.

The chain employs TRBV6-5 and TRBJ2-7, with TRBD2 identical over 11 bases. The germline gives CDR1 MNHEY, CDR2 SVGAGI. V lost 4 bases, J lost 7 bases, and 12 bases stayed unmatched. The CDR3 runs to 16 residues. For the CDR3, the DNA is TGTGCCAGCAGTTCAGGGACTAGCGGTCGGGTTAGGGAGCAGTACTTC. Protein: CASSSGTSGRVREQYF.

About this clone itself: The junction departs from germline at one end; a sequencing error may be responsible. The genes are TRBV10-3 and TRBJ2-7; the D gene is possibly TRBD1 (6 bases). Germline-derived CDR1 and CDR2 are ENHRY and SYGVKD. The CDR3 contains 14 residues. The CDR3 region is CAIRRRTASYEQCF. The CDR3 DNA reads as TGTGCCATCAGGCGCCGGACAGCCTCCTACGAGCAGTGCTTC.

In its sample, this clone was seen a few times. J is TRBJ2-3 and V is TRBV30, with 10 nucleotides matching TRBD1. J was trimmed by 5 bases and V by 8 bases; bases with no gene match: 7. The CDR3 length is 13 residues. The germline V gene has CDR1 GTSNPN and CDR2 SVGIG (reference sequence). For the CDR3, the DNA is TGTGCCGAGTCGGGACAGGGGAGAGATACGCAGTATTTT. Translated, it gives CAESGQGRDTQYF.